Each of the 8 T cell receptor beta chains below was sequenced from the same sample in a study of CXCR3-negative and CXCR3-positive naive CD8 T cells. Each TRB cDNA library was prepared by 5' RACE (with UMI labels). TCRdb re-called the 5' RACE reads; one entry per CDR3 protein, DNA not given. Its table records 100,000 to 150,000 distinct CDR3 sequences. The sequenced sample consisted of naive CXCR3- CD8+ T cells from blood. The subset here: CD45RO-CCR7+CD27+CD95- naive CD8+ T cells lacking CXCR3 (TNR3-). These receptors all come from a human donor in good health. Some clones in this sample may be carry-over from other donors' samples.

V gene TRBV10-3 combines with J gene TRBJ2-1; no DNA is available, so the TRBD1 call from TCRdb remains unchecked. Germline-derived CDR1 and CDR2 are ENHRY and SYGVKD. This CDR3 contains 16 residues. The CDR3 protein is CASSYVQGIPTNEQFF.

The genes are TRBV7-9 and TRBJ2-7; the D call from TCRdb, TRBD2, cannot be confirmed without DNA. Germline V CDR1 and CDR2: SEHNR, FQNEAQ (reference sequence). This CDR3 has 16 amino acids. Here the CDR3 reads CASSLGLAEISYEQYF.

V and J are TRBV19 and TRBJ1-1. The length of the CDR3 is 14 residues. Germline V gives CDR1 LNHDA, CDR2 SQIVND (reference sequence). CDR3 loop: CASSIGGTNTEAFF.

V is TRBV29-1 and J is TRBJ2-1; the D call of TRBD2 rests on TCRdb alone, since no DNA is present to check it. CDR1 and CDR2 (germline): SQVTM, ANQGSEA. The CDR3 spans 13 residues. The CDR3: CSVVVGPHNEQFF.

This chain joins TRBV28 and TRBJ2-7; TCRdb's D gene call, TRBD2, goes unchecked for lack of DNA. CDR3 length: 14 residues. Germline V gene sequence: CDR1 MDHEN, CDR2 SYDVKM. CDR3 protein: CASSLFAGPYEQYF.

The chain combines TRBV7-3 with TRBJ2-1; TCRdb proposes TRBD1, but this gene call is untestable without DNA. Per the germline V gene, CDR1 is SGHTA and CDR2 is FQGTGA. The CDR3 loop spans 15 amino acids. The CDR3 sequence is CASSPGGTFYNEQFF. The whole variable domain, filled in from reference TRBV7-3 and TRBJ2-1, reads GAGVSQTPSNKVTEKGKYVELRCDPISGHTALYWYRQSLGQGPEFLIYFQGTGAADDSGLPNDRFFAVRPEGSVSTLKIQRTERGDSAVYLCASSPGGTFYNEQFFGPGTRLTVL.

This chain links TRBV29-1 with TRBJ2-5; TCRdb names TRBD1, which stays unverified in the absence of DNA. Germline values: CDR1 SQVTM, CDR2 ANQGSEA. This CDR3 region has 14 residues. The CDR3 reads CSVELDTTQETQYF.

The chain links TRBV4-3 to TRBJ2-7; TCRdb reports TRBD1, a call that lacks DNA to check it against. Germline V lookup: CDR1 LGHNA, CDR2 YSLEER. The CDR3 covers 15 residues. CDR3 residues: CASSQDRQASYEQYF.